The 9 T cell receptor beta chains below come from one sample, sequenced in a study of regulatory T cells in long-lasting Graves disease. iRepertoire HTBI primers and Arm-PCR of CDR3 regions built TCR beta libraries. MiXCR, run by TCRdb on the multiplex PCR reads, gives a single entry per CDR3 protein. The table has just over 600,000 distinct CDR3 sequences, under 20% seen once. Time point described: newly diagnosed GD, antithyroid drugs for less than 3 months. From RNA extracted from PBMCs, the TCR library was made. This sample also appeared in a second study, on T cells in Graves' hyperthyroidism and ophthalmopathy.

The sample in question was peripheral blood mononuclear cells (PBMCs), obtained at new diagnosis, from a patient treated with antithyroid drugs. The receptor set was obtained from a woman in her 30s with Graves disease.

This chain links TRBV5-1 with TRBJ2-7; 10 bases align to TRBD1. The germline V gene has CDR1 SGHRS and CDR2 YFSETQ. CDR3 length equals 16 residues. Trimming cost V 4 bases and J 0 bases; bases outside gene matches: 7. The CDR3, as DNA: TGCGCCAGCAGCCGGTCCGGGACAGGGGACTCCTACGAGCAGTACTTC. Translating it yields CASSRSGTGDSYEQYF.

This clonotype has at least ten counts. This CDR3 is CASEGTNKNIQYF. CDR3 DNA sequence: TGTGCCAGCGAGGGGACTAACAAAAACATTCAGTACTTC. The chain is built from TRBV12-3 or TRBV12-4 and TRBJ2-4; 7 bases are a match to TRBD2. This CDR3 contains 13 residues. The V segment lost 8 bases and the J segment 3 bases; nucleotides outside the gene matches: 4.

This clonotype has ten or more counts. This chain links TRBV20-1 with TRBJ2-1, with 11 bases aligning to TRBD1. TRBJ2-5 matches the DNA end more closely, so the J call is doubtful. Germline CDR1 reads DFQATT; CDR2 reads SNEGSKA (reference sequence). The CDR3 contains 13 residues. The CDR3 protein is CSAGQGARETQYF. As DNA, the CDR3 is TGCAGTGCCGGACAGGGGGCGAGAGAGACCCAGTACTTC.

The rearrangement joins TRBV5-6 to TRBJ1-5; TRBD1 might be the D (5 bases). The CDR3 sequence is 15 residues long. Germline V gene lookup returns CDR1 SGHDT and CDR2 YYEEEE. Trimming removed 0 bases at V and 4 bases at J, with 11 bases between. DNA for the CDR3: TGTGCCAGCAGCTTGGGTGGGGACTTTAATCAGCCCCAGCATTTT. It yields the protein CASSLGGDFNQPQHF.

This rearrangement joins TRBV15 to TRBJ2-7; TRBD1 matches at 9 bases. From germline, CDR1 is LNHNV and CDR2 YYDKDF (reference sequence). CDR3 length equals 14 residues. Trimming at V came to 7 bases and at J to 2 bases, leaving 6 bases not matched to a gene. CDR3 DNA sequence: TGTGCCACCAAAGCGGGACAGGGACCCTACGAGCAGTACTTC. Its translation is CATKAGQGPYEQYF.

The table lists this clonotype with a few counts. J is TRBJ1-2 and V is TRBV30, with D perhaps TRBD1 (5 bases). Germline CDR1 and CDR2: GTSNPN and SVGIG (reference sequence). The CDR3 runs 13 residues. The V end lost 2 bases, the J end lost 8 bases, and 15 bases lay between the germline ends. Written as DNA, the CDR3 is TGTGCCTGGAGTTCGACCGGGGGTTGGGGCTACACCTTC. Translating it yields CAWSSTGGWGYTF.

The chain links TRBV5-1 to TRBJ1-1; tentatively, D is TRBD1 (5 bases). Per germline, CDR1 SGHRS and CDR2 YFSETQ. The ends were cut back, 2 bases at V and 0 bases at J, with 11 bases in the middle. There are 15 residues in the CDR3. CDR3 sequence reads: CASSLEGIMNTEAFF. For the CDR3, the DNA is TGCGCCAGCAGCTTAGAGGGGATCATGAACACTGAAGCTTTCTTT.

This clonotype was seen a few times. This chain uses TRBV20-1 with TRBJ2-7, with no clear D. The length of the CDR3 is 14 residues. Between the trimmed V and J ends, which lost 3 bases and 0 bases, there was a span of 12 bases. Germline lookup yields CDR1 DFQATT and CDR2 SNEGSKA (reference sequence). DNA for the CDR3: TGCAGTGCTAGTCCCGGCCGAAGCTCCTACGAGCAGTACTTC. This translates into CSASPGRSSYEQYF.

This clonotype was counted many times. J is TRBJ1-4 and V is TRBV27; D remains ambiguous. Germline V gene lookup returns CDR1 MNHEY and CDR2 SMNVEV (reference sequence). The CDR3 sequence is 15 residues long. V shed 6 bases and J shed 0 bases, with 11 bases lying between them. DNA for the CDR3: TGTGCCAGCAGCCCATCGACATCAACTAATGAAAAACTGTTTTTT. It is translated as CASSPSTSTNEKLFF. Full variable domain (remainder filled in from reference TRBV27 and TRBJ1-4): EAQVTQNPRYLITVTGKKLTVTCSQNMNHEYMSWYRQDPGLGLRQIYYSMNVEVTDKGDVPEGYKVSRKEKRNFPLILESPSPNQTSLYFCASSPSTSTNEKLFFGSGTQLSVL.